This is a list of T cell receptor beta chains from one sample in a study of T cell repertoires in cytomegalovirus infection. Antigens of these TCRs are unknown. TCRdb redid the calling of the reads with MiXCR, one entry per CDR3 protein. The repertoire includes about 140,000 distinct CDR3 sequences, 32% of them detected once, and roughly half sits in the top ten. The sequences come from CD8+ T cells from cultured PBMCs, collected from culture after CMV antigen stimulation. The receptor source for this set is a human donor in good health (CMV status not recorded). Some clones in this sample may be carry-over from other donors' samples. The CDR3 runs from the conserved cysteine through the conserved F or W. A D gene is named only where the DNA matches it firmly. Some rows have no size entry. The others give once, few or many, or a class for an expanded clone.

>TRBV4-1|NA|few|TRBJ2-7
CASSQDQGYEQYF
TGCGCCAGCAGCCAAGATCAGGGCTACGAGCAGTACTTC
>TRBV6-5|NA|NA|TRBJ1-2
CASSYGIGDYGYTF
TGTGCCAGCAGTTACGGGATTGGTGACTATGGCTACACCTTC
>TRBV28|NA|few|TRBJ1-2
CASSLWKDNYGYTF
TGTGCCAGCAGTTTATGGAAGGACAACTATGGCTACACCTTC
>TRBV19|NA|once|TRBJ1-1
CASSRGGLMNTEAFF
TGTGCCAGTAGCAGAGGAGGATTAATGAACACTGAAGCTTTCTTT
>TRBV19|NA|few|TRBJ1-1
CASRPGVTEAFF
TGTGCCAGTAGACCAGGGGTGACTGAAGCTTTCTTT
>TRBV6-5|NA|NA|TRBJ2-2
CASTSGGRELFF
TGTGCCAGCACTTCGGGTGGGCGGGAGCTGTTTTTT
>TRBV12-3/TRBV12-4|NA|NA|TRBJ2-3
CASSLARHSTDTQYF
TGTGCCAGCAGTTTAGCACGGCATAGCACAGATACGCAGTATTTT
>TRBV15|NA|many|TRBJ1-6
CATSIILRGAASYNSPLHF
TGTGCCACCAGCATTATCCTCAGAGGGGCAGCGTCTTATAATTCACCCCTCCACTTT
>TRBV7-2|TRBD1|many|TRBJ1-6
CASSLGGTGPFNSPLHF
TGTGCCAGCAGCTTAGGCGGGACAGGGCCTTTTAATTCACCCCTCCACTTT
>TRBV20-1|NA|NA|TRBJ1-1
CSAILAMNTKAFF
TGCAGTGCTATCTTAGCCATGAACACTAAAGCTTTCTTT
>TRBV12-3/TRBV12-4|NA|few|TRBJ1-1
CASSSDLSQPNTEAFF
TGTGCCAGCAGTTCCGACTTGAGCCAGCCGAACACTGAAGCTTTCTTT
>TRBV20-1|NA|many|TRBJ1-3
CSARDWDGPGTIYF
TGCAGTGCTAGAGATTGGGACGGGCCGGGCACCATATATTTT
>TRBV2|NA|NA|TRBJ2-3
CASSPNGDTQYF
TGTGCCAGCAGCCCAAATGGAGATACGCAGTATTTT
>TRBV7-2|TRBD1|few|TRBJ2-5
CASSLTGDRVYQETQYF
TGTGCCAGCAGCCTCACTGGGGACAGGGTGTACCAAGAGACCCAGTACTTC
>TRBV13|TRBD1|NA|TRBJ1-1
CASSVDRGLVLDTEAFF
TGTGCCAGCAGCGTGGACAGGGGGCTCGTTTTGGACACTGAAGCTTTCTTT
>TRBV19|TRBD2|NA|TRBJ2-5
CASSRPGGKTQYF
TGTGCCAGTAGTCGACCGGGGGGTAAGACCCAGTACTTC
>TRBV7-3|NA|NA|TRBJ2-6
CASSSLGANVLTF
TGTGCCAGCAGCTCCCTTGGGGCCAACGTCCTGACTTTC
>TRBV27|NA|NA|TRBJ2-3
CASQRGGTDTQYF
TGTGCTTCGCAGAGGGGGGGGACAGATACGCAGTATTTT
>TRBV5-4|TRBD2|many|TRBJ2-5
CASRSGTSGGKETQYF
TGTGCCAGCAGGTCCGGGACTAGCGGGGGGAAAGAGACCCAGTACTTC
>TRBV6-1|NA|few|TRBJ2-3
CASRTWDTQYF
TGTGCCAGCAGGACTTGGGATACGCAGTATTTT
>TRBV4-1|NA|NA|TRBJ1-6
CASSQGWGGVSNSPLHF
TGCGCCAGCAGCCAAGGTTGGGGGGGCGTCTCAAATTCACCCCTCCACTTT
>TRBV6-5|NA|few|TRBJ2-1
CASSYSGQSYNEQFF
TGTGCCAGCAGTTACTCTGGGCAGAGCTACAATGAGCAGTTCTTC
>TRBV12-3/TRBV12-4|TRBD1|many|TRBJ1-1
CASSLGTGGSNTEAFF
TGTGCCAGCAGCCTCGGGACAGGGGGCTCGAACACTGAAGCTTTCTTT
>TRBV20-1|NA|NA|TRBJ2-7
CSAVAAGPYEQYF
TGCAGTGCCGTAGCGGCGGGGCCCTACGAGCAGTACTTC
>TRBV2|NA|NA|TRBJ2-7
CASSARDGTYEQYF
TGTGCCAGCAGTGCTCGAGACGGCACCTACGAGCAGTACTTC